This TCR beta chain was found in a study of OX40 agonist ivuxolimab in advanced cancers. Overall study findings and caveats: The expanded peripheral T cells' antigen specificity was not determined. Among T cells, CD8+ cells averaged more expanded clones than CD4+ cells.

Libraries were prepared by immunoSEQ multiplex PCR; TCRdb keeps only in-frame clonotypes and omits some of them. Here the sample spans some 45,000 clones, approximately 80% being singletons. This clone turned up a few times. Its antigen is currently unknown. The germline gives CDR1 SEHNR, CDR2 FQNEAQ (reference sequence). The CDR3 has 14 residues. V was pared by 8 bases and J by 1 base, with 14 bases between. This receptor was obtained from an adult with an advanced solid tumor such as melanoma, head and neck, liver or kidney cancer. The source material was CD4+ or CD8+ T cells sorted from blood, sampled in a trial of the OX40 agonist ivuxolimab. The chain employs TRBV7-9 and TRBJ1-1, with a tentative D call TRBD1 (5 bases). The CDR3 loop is CASRAGRGNTEAFF. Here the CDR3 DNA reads TGTGCCAGCCGAGCAGGGAGGGGGAACACTGAAGCTTTCTTT. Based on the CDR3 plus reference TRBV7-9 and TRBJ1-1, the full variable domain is DTGVSQNPRHKITKRGQNVTFRCDPISEHNRLYWYRQTLGQGPEFLTYFQNEAQLEKSRLLSDRFSAERPKGSFSTLEIQRTEQGDSAMYLCASRAGRGNTEAFFGQGTRLTVV.